Described below is a single T cell receptor beta chain sequence and its context. The antigen remains undetermined. Using its own MiXCR run on the 5' RACE reads, TCRdb lists one record per CDR3 protein. Altogether 250,000 to 300,000 distinct CDR3 sequences are present, about 5.2% being singletons, with the ten largest covering around 3.5%. The sample belongs to a study of T cells after yellow fever vaccination. V lost 0 bases and J lost 4, with 10 bases in between. Germline assignment: CDR1 LGHNA and CDR2 YSLEER. The CDR3 loop spans 14 amino acids. Overall study findings and caveats: A weaker but faster secondary response was observed, peaking on day 5 versus 15. Most clones from primary vaccination resurfaced after the booster (about 95% CD4, 88% CD8). Just a small share of clonotypes turned up in the CD4 compartment as well as the CD8 compartment.

The rearrangement links TRBV4-3 to TRBJ2-7, with D uncertain. The sequencing here drew on CD4+ T cells sorted from PBMCs, taken on the day of the yellow fever booster vaccination. This clonotype originated in a man aged 18-30 years who received the YFV17D yellow fever vaccine. CDR3: CASSQDGPPYEQYV. CDR3 nucleotides: TGCGCCAGCAGCCAAGATGGCCCCCCGTACGAGCAGTACGTC.